These T cell receptor beta chains were read from a single sample in a study of shared clonotypes between healthy human individuals. Some clones are missing from TCRdb's copy, which holds only in-frame ones; the method was immunoSEQ multiplex PCR. Of nearly 500,000 clones in the sample, over 60% were seen once. Sequenced input: PBMCs. The receptors originated from a woman in her 40s in good health. Some clones in this sample may be carry-over from other donors' samples. Each CDR3 is given with its conserved first and last residue. The order of the fields is clone size, V gene, D gene, J gene, CDR3 protein, CDR3 DNA. A D gene is named only where the DNA matches it firmly. For some rows the clone size is stated as once, few or many, or as a class when expanded; others skip it.

.	TRBV10-3	.	TRBJ2-1	CAITRDGLGNEQFF	TGTGCCATCACGCGGGATGGCCTTGGGAATGAGCAGTTCTTC
.	TRBV29-1	.	TRBJ2-7	CSVEDEGIRATLPYEQYF	TGCAGCGTTGAAGATGAGGGGATAAGAGCGACGCTACCCTACGAGCAGTACTTC
.	TRBV2	.	TRBJ1-1	CASRTQGNTEAFF	TGTGCCAGCAGAACACAGGGGAACACTGAAGCTTTCTTT
.	TRBV7-6	.	TRBJ2-7	CASSLHPTSYEQYF	TGTGCCAGCAGCCTTCACCCAACCTCCTACGAGCAGTACTTC
.	TRBV4-2	.	TRBJ2-7	CASSLGSGRFNEQYF	TGTGCCAGCAGCTTGGGGTCAGGGAGGTTCAACGAGCAGTACTTC
.	TRBV5-1	TRBD2	TRBJ2-5	CASSLRTSGNQETQYF	TGCGCCAGCAGCCTGAGGACTAGCGGAAACCAAGAGACCCAGTACTTC
.	TRBV19	.	TRBJ1-1	CASSPRTAGTEAFF	TGTGCCAGTAGTCCCCGGACAGCGGGAACTGAAGCTTTCTTT
.	TRBV6-5	TRBD1	TRBJ2-7	CASRKGTGISYEQYF	TGTGCCAGCAGGAAAGGGACAGGAATATCCTACGAGCAGTACTTC
.	TRBV5-1	TRBD1	TRBJ1-1	CASSSTDRGTEAFF	TGCGCCAGCAGCTCCACGGACAGGGGAACTGAAGCTTTCTTT
.	TRBV10-2	.	TRBJ1-6	CASSAPTGTPLHF	TGCGCCAGCAGTGCCCCAACCGGCACACCCCTCCACTTT
few	TRBV7-9	.	TRBJ2-5	CASSWETLQETQYF	TGTGCCAGCAGCTGGGAGACTCTCCAAGAGACCCAGTACTTC
many	TRBV30	.	TRBJ1-2	CAWSDGTLGYGYTF	TGTGCCTGGAGTGATGGCACCCTGGGCTATGGCTACACCTTC
few	TRBV14	TRBD2	TRBJ2-3	CASSQYSGRTRQETDTQYF	TGTGCCAGCAGCCAATATAGCGGGAGGACCAGGCAGGAAACAGATACGCAGTATTTT
.	TRBV7-3	.	TRBJ2-1	CASSLSGDNEQFF	TGTGCCAGCAGCTTATCGGGCGACAATGAGCAGTTCTTC
.	TRBV7-2	TRBD2	TRBJ2-7	CASSFGGGRRNEQYF	TGTGCCAGCAGCTTTGGTGGCGGGAGAAGGAACGAGCAGTACTTC
.	TRBV6-6	.	TRBJ2-7	CATYTGREQYF	TGTGCCACCTACACAGGCCGCGAGCAGTACTTC